This TCR beta chain was obtained from a study of T cell responses to AZD1222 COVID-19 vaccine. Study outcomes and limitations: Spike-wide coverage was observed for vaccine-associated CD4 TCRs, with dominant responses at 160-218 and 743-854. Most donors were white British, females outnumbered males, and clonal diversity was possibly underestimated.

Germline loops: CDR1 MDHEN, CDR2 SYDVKM. Trimming took 3 bases from V and 8 from J, leaving 11 bases between them. The CDR3 extends over 14 amino acids. Sequenced by immunoSEQ multiplex PCR; TCRdb stores in-frame clones only, minus some. The sample lists 97,000 or so clones, roughly nine tenths seen once, with roughly 8% in the top ten. A note on this clone: The antigen remains undetermined.

The material sequenced was peripheral blood, taken 28 days after the second AZD1222 dose. The V gene is TRBV28, the J gene TRBJ1-6; no firm D call. The TCR comes from an adult who received the AZD1222 COVID-19 vaccine. The CDR3 region is CASSLVGQDSPLHF. CDR3 bases: TGTGCCAGCAGTTTGGTAGGGCAGGATTCACCCCTCCACTTT. The variable domain in full, with the rest retrieved from reference TRBV28 and TRBJ1-6, is DVKVTQSSRYLVKRTGEKVFLECVQDMDHENMFWYRQDPGLGLRLIYFSYDVKMKEKGDIPEGYSVSREKKERFSLILESASTNQTSMYLCASSLVGQDSPLHFGNGTRLTVT.